The rows below give T cell receptor beta chains drawn from one sample of a study of blood T cell repertoires in COVID-19. Profiling relied on immunoSEQ multiplex PCR, and the TCRdb table lists in-frame clones only, not all of them. The sample has around 150,000 clones, about 80% seen once; the top ten hold 22%. Sequencing was performed on peripheral blood. These receptors all stem from a woman aged 80 or over with acute or convalescent COVID-19. CDR3s include the opening cysteine and the closing phenylalanine or tryptophan. Each record gives: D gene, J gene, V gene, clone size, CDR3 DNA, CDR3 protein. The D gene is left open where the match is weak. The size field is filled for only some rows; it gives once, few, many or a size class.

NA TRBJ1-2 TRBV29-1 NA TGCAGCGCGACGGGGGTCTATGGCTACACCTTC CSATGVYGYTF
NA TRBJ1-4 TRBV5-1 NA TGCGCCAGCAGCTTGGAAGGGGGTAGCGAAAAACTGTTTTTT CASSLEGGSEKLFF
NA TRBJ1-6 TRBV5-4 NA TGTGCCAGCAGCTTGGATCAGGGGAATTCACCCCTCCACTTT CASSLDQGNSPLHF
TRBD1 TRBJ2-5 TRBV30 NA TGTGCCGCGGAATACCGGGACAGGGAAGAAGAGACCCAGTACTTC CAAEYRDREEETQYF
NA TRBJ2-5 TRBV7-9 NA TGTGCCAGCAGCTTAGCTGGTAGGGGCGAGACCCAGTACTTC CASSLAGRGETQYF
NA TRBJ1-4 TRBV5-1 NA TGCGCCAGCAGCTTGGGGACAGAGAATGAAAAACTGTTTTTT CASSLGTENEKLFF
NA TRBJ2-3 TRBV2 once TGTGCCAGCAGGCAGGGTTTGACAGATACGCAGTATTTT CASRQGLTDTQYF
NA TRBJ1-1 TRBV27 NA TGTGCCAGCAGTTTGGTGGAGGGCACTGAAGCTTTCTTT CASSLVEGTEAFF
NA TRBJ1-5 TRBV7-2 NA TGTGCCAGCAGTTCCTCGTGGGGGGAACAGCCCCAGCATTTT CASSSSWGEQPQHF
TRBD1 TRBJ1-4 TRBV5-5 NA TGTGCCAGCAGCGGAGGACAGGGAAAACTGTTTTTT CASSGGQGKLFF
NA TRBJ1-6 TRBV5-6 NA TGTGCCAGCAGCTTGGCCACAGGGTCCTATAATTCACCCCTCCACTTT CASSLATGSYNSPLHF
NA TRBJ2-2 TRBV11-2 NA TGTGCCAGCAGCTTAAGTCGGGAGATCTCCGGGGAGCTGTTTTTT CASSLSREISGELFF
NA TRBJ1-1 TRBV11-2 NA TGTGCCAGCAGCTCCTGGGGAGAACGTACGGTCACTGAAGCTTTCTTT CASSSWGERTVTEAFF
TRBD2 TRBJ2-7 TRBV10-3 NA TGTGCCATCAGGCCACTAGCGGGGACCTACGAGCAGTACTTC CAIRPLAGTYEQYF
NA TRBJ2-7 TRBV12-2 NA TGTGCAAGTCGCTTAGCGACTTTTAGGACAGACATGTACGAGCAGTACTTC CASRLATFRTDMYEQYF
TRBD2 TRBJ2-1 TRBV11-2 NA TGTGCCAGCAGCCTATGGACTAGCGGGAGCCACAATGAGCAGTTCTTC CASSLWTSGSHNEQFF
NA TRBJ2-5 TRBV6-5 NA TGTGCCAGCAGGGGGAGACAGGGACTTACGGAGACCCAGTACTTC CASRGRQGLTETQYF
NA TRBJ1-2 TRBV5-4 NA TGTGCCAGCAGCTTTAGTATTCGGGGGGAAGGCTACACCTTC CASSFSIRGEGYTF
NA TRBJ1-1 TRBV11-2 few TGTGCCAGCAGCTTAGGCCCTGGACAGCTTCGGACTGAAGCTTTCTTT CASSLGPGQLRTEAFF
TRBD1 TRBJ1-4 TRBV5-4 NA TGTGCCAGCAGCTCCGGGACAGGTGGGATTGAAAAACTGTTTTTT CASSSGTGGIEKLFF
TRBD2 TRBJ2-7 TRBV5-1 NA TGCGCCAGCAGCTTGCAAGCGGGGCAGCAAGGTGAGCAGTACTTC CASSLQAGQQGEQYF
TRBD1 TRBJ1-3 TRBV19 NA TGTGCCACGGGACAGGGGAACACCATATATTTT CATGQGNTIYF
NA TRBJ2-3 TRBV30 NA TGTGCCTGGAGTCAGCAGAGGGCGTCGACAGATACGCAGTATTTT CAWSQQRASTDTQYF
NA TRBJ2-7 TRBV5-1 NA TGCGCCAGCAGCTATTTCGTGGACACCAGATACGAGCAGTACTTC CASSYFVDTRYEQYF